A few counts support the clone carrying this TCR beta chain. The germline V gene encodes CDR1 SGHVS and CDR2 FQNEAQ. The V segment lost 5 bases and the J segment 7 bases; nucleotides outside the gene matches: 13. This CDR3 is built from 16 residues. These data come from a study of response to subunit inactivated influenza vaccine. TCRdb re-derived calls from the RT-PCR reads in MiXCR, one entry per CDR3 protein. The profile shows a few hundred thousand distinct CDR3 sequences, around 11% of them singletons. The data were also submitted as part of a second study, on T cells expressing NK-cell markers. As that report states: For TCR beta, cDNA was produced by 5'RACE template switching with UMIs. These clonotypes additionally ranked first within the CD3+CD56-NKG2C+ fraction of four donors.

The receptor was derived from a man in his fifties who received an inactivated influenza vaccine. The chain links TRBV7-8 to TRBJ2-1; TRBD2 aligns across 8 bases. The specimen was PBMCs from blood, collected on the day of vaccination. CDR3 sequence (DNA): TGTGCCAGCAGCGCCTTACTAGCGGCGCCCAAAAATGAGCAGTTCTTC. Amino acids: CASSALLAAPKNEQFF.